Shown below are 16 T cell receptor beta chains from a single sample sequenced in a study of Graves' ophthalmopathy and Graves' hyperthyroidism. Transcripts of RNA were the source for amplifying TCR beta CDR3 regions. The first round was an RT-PCR with HTBI primers, and the second round was a multiplex PCR. TCRdb ran MiXCR on the multiplex PCR reads and lists one entry per CDR3 protein. This table holds 620,000 or so distinct CDR3 sequences, approximately 21% found once. The sequencing sample was made of peripheral blood. The receptors derive from a woman aged 18-29 years with stable Graves' hyperthyroidism. Some clones in this sample may be carry-over from other donors' samples.

This clonotype showed up many times. J is TRBJ1-1 and V is TRBV20-1, with D possibly being TRBD1 (5 bases). Trimming shortened V by 0 bases and J by 0 bases, and 11 bases separated the two germline ends. Germline values: CDR1 DFQATT, CDR2 SNEGSKA (reference sequence). CDR3 length: 15 amino acids. The CDR3 nucleotides are TGCAGTGCTAGAGATCCCCCAGGGATGAACACTGAAGCTTTCTTT. Translated: CSARDPPGMNTEAFF.

In its sample, this clonotype was seen many times. J is TRBJ2-2 and V is TRBV15; D not certain. This CDR3 is 12 amino acids long. Looked up from germline, CDR1 is LNHNV and CDR2 is YYDKDF (reference sequence). Trimming shortened V by 5 bases and J by 6 bases, and 7 bases separated the two germline ends. The CDR3: CATSPRAGELFF. Here the CDR3 DNA reads TGTGCCACCAGCCCCCGCGCCGGGGAGCTGTTTTTT.

The chain links TRBV3-1 to TRBJ2-7, with D hard to call. Germline values: CDR1 LGHDT, CDR2 YNNKEL (reference sequence). The CDR3 sequence is 17 residues long. Trimming cost V 0 bases and J 6 bases, with 21 bases left between them. This CDR3 is CASSQDNRLTRLGEQYF. CDR3 nucleotides: TGTGCCAGCAGCCAAGATAACAGACTTACAAGGCTTGGCGAGCAGTACTTC.

The chain carries TRBV6-1 and TRBJ1-5, with D possibly TRBD1 on 5 matching bases. The germline gives CDR1 MNHNS, CDR2 SASEGT. V lost 6 bases, J lost 6 bases, and 21 bases lay in between. The CDR3 spans 16 residues. This CDR3 reads CASRELWGGGGQPQHF. The CDR3 nucleotides are TGTGCCAGCAGGGAGTTGTGGGGGGGTGGGGGTCAGCCCCAGCATTTT.

This clonotype was seen many times. The chain recombines TRBV6-2 or TRBV6-3 with TRBJ1-1, with unresolved D. This CDR3 region has 16 residues. Trimming cost V 0 bases and J 1 base, with 12 bases left between them. Germline assignment: CDR1 MNHEY and CDR2 SVGEGT. CDR3 in amino acids: CASSYSHHRANTEAFF. For the CDR3, the DNA is TGTGCCAGCAGTTACTCGCACCATCGGGCGAACACTGAAGCTTTCTTT.

The V gene is TRBV5-1, the J gene TRBJ2-7; 10 nucleotides align to TRBD2. Looked up from germline, CDR1 is SGHRS and CDR2 is YFSETQ. The CDR3 runs to 15 residues. V gave up 0 bases and J gave up 2 bases; unmatched junction bases: 2. CDR3 DNA: TGCGCCAGCAGCTTGGGTAGCGGGGGGCCCTACGAGCAGTACTTC. Translated: CASSLGSGGPYEQYF.

The genes are TRBV5-1 and TRBJ2-4, with 8 bases identical to TRBD1. The CDR3 length is 14 residues. The germline CDR1 and CDR2 sequences are SGHRS and YFSETQ. The ends lost 4 bases at V and 5 bases at J; junction bases unmatched: 5. CDR3 protein: CASSTGTGQNIQYF. The CDR3 coding sequence is TGCGCCAGCAGCACCGGGACAGGACAAAACATTCAGTACTTC.

This clonotype was found many times. Since a much larger clone is just one base distant, this may be a read error. The chain carries TRBV12-3 or TRBV12-4 and TRBJ1-2, with TRBD1 matching over 7 bases. The CDR3 consists of 16 residues. V was clipped by 6 bases and J by 2 bases; unmatched bases: 12. DNA for the CDR3: TGTGCCAGCAGCTTCGGCGGGACAGAGAGGAACTATGGCTACACCTTC. Protein sequence: CASSFGGTERNYGYTF.

The table lists this clonotype with many counts. The CDR3 coding sequence is TGTGCCAGCAGTTACGGTGGTGGACTAGCGCCCACCGGGGAGCTGTTTTTT. It is translated as CASSYGGGLAPTGELFF. This chain links TRBV6-5 with TRBJ2-2; TRBD2 matches 9 bases. Germline V gene lookup returns CDR1 MNHEY and CDR2 SVGAGI. V lost 2 bases and J lost 4; bases outside the gene matches: 8. The CDR3 extends over 17 amino acids.

This clonotype came up many times. The rearrangement joins TRBV5-1 to TRBJ2-5; 7 bases line up with TRBD1. CDR1 SGHRS and CDR2 YFSETQ come from the germline V gene. The V gene end was trimmed by 4 bases and the J gene end by 4 bases; junction bases not matched to a gene: 10. This CDR3 is built from 15 residues. CDR3 in DNA: TGCGCCAGCAGCACCGGGACAGTCGAAGGAGAGACCCAGTACTTC. Protein: CASSTGTVEGETQYF.

The chain links TRBV28 to TRBJ2-7, with 7 bases identical to TRBD2. With V trimmed by 3 bases and J by 5 bases, 10 bases remained unmatched. The CDR3 spans 15 residues. CDR1 is MDHEN and CDR2 is SYDVKM in the germline V gene. CDR3 sequence (DNA): TGTGCCAGCAGTTTTGTCCTTATTAGCGGGCACGAGCAGTACTTC. Protein product: CASSFVLISGHEQYF.

This clonotype was observed at least ten times. V and J are TRBV7-2 and TRBJ2-7; 8 nucleotides align to TRBD2. J gave up 6 bases and V 1 base, and 8 bases lay outside the gene matches. This CDR3 has 15 residues. Germline CDR1 and CDR2: SGHTA and FQGNSA. The CDR3 here is CASSLGLAGPAEQYF. For the CDR3, the DNA is TGTGCCAGCAGCTTAGGCCTAGCGGGCCCGGCCGAGCAGTACTTC.

The chain links TRBV6-5 to TRBJ1-1, with a possible D match to TRBD1 (5 bases). This CDR3 region has 15 residues. Trimming stripped 2 bases from V and 3 bases from J, with 13 bases between. Germline-derived CDR1 and CDR2 are MNHEY and SVGAGI. CDR3 residues: CASSYGTGVDTEAFF. Written as DNA, the CDR3 is TGTGCCAGCAGTTACGGCACGGGGGTAGACACTGAAGCTTTCTTT.

The chain combines TRBV20-1 with TRBJ2-7; the D gene could be TRBD1 or TRBD2 (5 bases each). CDR1 is DFQATT, CDR2 SNEGSKA, per germline (reference sequence). Trimming took off 3 bases at V and 0 bases at J, with 18 bases between the two ends. The CDR3 has 16 amino acids. The CDR3 here is CSASSVEGRSSYEQYF. DNA for the CDR3: TGCAGTGCTAGTTCCGTCGAGGGACGGAGCTCCTACGAGCAGTACTTC.

The genes are TRBV20-1 and TRBJ1-2; no reliable D call. V was pared by 6 bases and J by 4 bases, with 21 bases between. The CDR3 loop spans 15 amino acids. Germline CDR1 reads DFQATT; CDR2 reads SNEGSKA (reference sequence). The CDR3 coding sequence is TGCAGTGCCCAAAGACGCTCGGCTATAATCTATGGCTACACCTTC. Translating gives CSAQRRSAIIYGYTF.

This clonotype occurred many times. The gene calls are TRBV29-1 and TRBJ1-1; D perhaps matches TRBD1 (5 bases). CDR1 SQVTM and CDR2 ANQGSEA come from the germline V gene. This CDR3 comprises 14 residues. The ends were cut back, 6 bases at V and 4 bases at J, with 18 bases in the middle. CDR3 bases: TGCAGCGTAGGCCCCGGGACTCGGGGCACTGAAGCTTTCTTT. Its protein is CSVGPGTRGTEAFF.